The 5 T cell receptor beta chains below all came from one sample that was sequenced in a study of T cell changes during pregnancy in multiple sclerosis. Some clones are missing from TCRdb's copy, which holds only in-frame ones; the method was immunoSEQ multiplex PCR. The sample contains approximately 68,000 clones, approximately 90% of which appear only once. This material consisted of peripheral blood, taken in the second trimester of pregnancy. The receptors were gathered from a female donor with multiple sclerosis, enrolled in a pregnancy study.

The chain combines TRBV7-2 with TRBJ1-1; 11 nucleotides align to TRBD1. This CDR3 is 16 amino acids long. Germline values: CDR1 SGHTA, CDR2 FQGNSA. The ends lost 6 bases at V and 4 bases at J; junction bases unmatched: 10. CDR3 loop: CASSPTLGTGGTEAFF. DNA for the CDR3: TGTGCCAGCAGTCCCACCCTGGGGACAGGGGGCACTGAAGCTTTCTTT.

V gene TRBV4-3 combines with J gene TRBJ2-7, with 7 bases lining up with TRBD1. V shed 0 bases, J shed 6 bases, and the junction held 8 bases outside the gene matches. Looked up from germline, CDR1 is LGHNA and CDR2 is YSLEER. The CDR3 spans 15 residues. The CDR3 bases are TGCGCCAGCAGCCAAGAGCACAGGGGATTCGGCGAGCAGTACTTC. The encoded protein is CASSQEHRGFGEQYF.

V gene TRBV7-9 combines with J gene TRBJ2-2; 9 bases are shared with TRBD1. The V gene end was trimmed by 5 bases and the J gene end by 4 bases; junction bases not matched to a gene: 5. Germline CDR1 reads SEHNR; CDR2 reads FQNEAQ (reference sequence). The CDR3 covers 15 residues. Written as DNA, the CDR3 is TGTGCCAGCAGCCGCGGGACAGGGACCACCGGGGAGCTGTTTTTT. This encodes CASSRGTGTTGELFF.

The chain recombines TRBV5-6 with TRBJ1-2, with D hard to call. The germline V gene has CDR1 SGHDT and CDR2 YYEEEE. The CDR3 has 12 amino acids. The V gene lost 4 bases and the J gene lost 5 bases, with 9 bases spanning the gap. The CDR3 sequence is CASSPSEYGYTF. The CDR3 nucleotides read TGTGCCAGCAGCCCAAGCGAATATGGCTACACCTTC.

The chain combines TRBV27 with TRBJ2-7; D might be TRBD2 (6 bases). Germline V gene data show CDR1 as MNHEY and CDR2 as SMNVEV (reference sequence). This CDR3 spans 16 amino acids. V was cut by 2 bases and J by 0 bases, with 14 bases left in between. The CDR3: CASSLGAGLSSYEQYF. The CDR3 DNA is TGTGCCAGCAGTTTAGGGGCGGGGCTTAGCTCCTACGAGCAGTACTTC.